This T cell receptor (beta chain) was obtained from a study of T cells expressing NK-cell markers. The study's findings and limits: NKG2C+ dominant clonotype frequencies in 5 or 6 donors were about 1.0-7.5% of CD8+ T cells.

The CDR3 is 13 amino acids. Germline V gives CDR1 KGHSH, CDR2 LQKENI. TCRdb processed the 5' RACE reads again and assigns one entry to each CDR3 protein, with no DNA. The sample includes roughly 160,000 distinct CDR3 sequences. Points on this clonotype: Its antigen is still unknown.

The specimen was blood T cells: a sorted CD56 or NKG2C T cell subset, CD4+ or CD8+ T cells, or bulk PBMC T cells (not recorded which). The rearrangement joins TRBV18 to TRBJ1-5; no DNA is available, so the TRBD1 call from TCRdb remains unchecked. The TCR was taken from a woman between 18 and 75 years old in good health. The chain's CDR3 is CATSGQYNQPQHF.